The 14 T cell receptor beta chains below were found in one sample sequenced in a study of Ad26.COV2.S vaccination and SARS-CoV-2 variants. Sequenced by immunoSEQ multiplex PCR; TCRdb stores in-frame clones only, minus some. The repertoire holds hundreds of thousands of clones, 92% seen once, with around 4% in the top ten. Source: peripheral blood, taken after recovery from COVID-19. The receptors shown here come from a human donor who had recovered from COVID-19.

This rearrangement joins TRBV9 to TRBJ1-3; a weak D match, TRBD1 (5 bases). The V end lost 3 bases, the J end lost 4 bases, and 11 bases lay between the germline ends. Germline V gene sequence: CDR1 SGDLS, CDR2 YYNGEE. The CDR3 covers 14 residues. The CDR3 loop reads CASSAQGSGNTIYF. The CDR3 nucleotides read TGTGCCAGCAGCGCTCAGGGTTCCGGAAACACCATATATTTT.

This chain connects TRBV13 to TRBJ1-4, with unresolved D. Germline-derived CDR1 and CDR2 are PRHDT and FYEKMQ (reference sequence). V lost 4 bases to trimming and J lost 8 bases, with 14 bases between them. This CDR3 spans 14 amino acids. The CDR3 region has the DNA TGTGCCAGCAGCTGGACCTACGGAGGGGAAAAACTGTTTTTT. As protein: CASSWTYGGEKLFF.

V gene TRBV4-2 combines with J gene TRBJ2-3; 13 nucleotides agree with TRBD2. J gave up 5 bases and V 2 bases, and 13 bases lay outside the gene matches. Germline CDR1 and CDR2: LGHNA and YNFKEQ. The length of the CDR3 is 19 residues. The CDR3 DNA reads as TGTGCCAGCAGCCAATCCCCCCAACTAGCGGGGGGGCCTGAAGATACGCAGTATTTT. It codes for CASSQSPQLAGGPEDTQYF.

V is TRBV4-3 and J is TRBJ2-3; 11 nucleotides match TRBD2. The CDR3 contains 16 residues. Germline CDR1 and CDR2: LGHNA and YSLEER. V lost 4 bases to trimming and J lost 2 bases; unmatched junction nucleotides: 5. In DNA form, the CDR3 reads TGCGCCAGCAGCCGCACTAGCGGGGGCCTCACAGATACGCAGTATTTT. Its protein product is CASSRTSGGLTDTQYF.

This chain joins TRBV11-3 and TRBJ2-1; D may match TRBD1 or TRBD2 (5 bases each). Germline V gene sequence: CDR1 SGHNT, CDR2 YENEEA. The CDR3 is made up of 12 amino acids. The V and J ends lost 5 bases and 9 bases respectively, with 11 bases between them. Here the CDR3 reads CASSRRDREQFF. For the CDR3, the DNA is TGTGCCAGCAGCCGCCGGGACCGTGAGCAGTTCTTC.

The rearrangement links TRBV27 to TRBJ2-2, with a possible D match to TRBD2 (6 bases). Per the germline V gene, CDR1 is MNHEY and CDR2 is SMNVEV (reference sequence). The CDR3 is made up of 16 amino acids. Trimming took off 11 bases at V and 2 bases at J, with 21 bases between the two ends. The CDR3 reads CAASLGGAGNTGELFF. For the CDR3, the DNA is TGTGCCGCCAGCCTCGGGGGTGCGGGTAACACCGGGGAGCTGTTTTTT.

The gene calls are TRBV19 and TRBJ1-6; D uncertain. The CDR3 has 13 amino acids. V was shortened by 3 bases and J by 6 bases, with 6 bases between the two germline ends. Germline-derived CDR1 and CDR2 are LNHDA and SQIVND (reference sequence). The CDR3 spells CASSINSNSPLHF. DNA of the CDR3: TGTGCCAGTAGTATTAACAGTAATTCACCCCTCCACTTT.

The V gene is TRBV10-2, the J gene TRBJ1-2; D is unresolved. V lost 4 bases to trimming and J lost 6 bases, with 12 bases between them. The CDR3 runs to 13 residues. Germline V gene sequence: CDR1 WSHSY, CDR2 SAAADI. The CDR3: CASSGLRENGYTF. In DNA form, the CDR3 reads TGCGCCAGCAGTGGGCTGAGGGAGAATGGCTACACCTTC.

With regard to this clone: Other DNA sequences of this sample code for an identical CDR3. The chain links TRBV19 to TRBJ1-1, with unresolved D. This CDR3 spans 13 amino acids. Per the germline V gene, CDR1 is LNHDA and CDR2 is SQIVND (reference sequence). Trimming took off 1 base at V and 0 bases at J, with 3 bases between the two ends. CDR3 amino acids: CASSIGMNTEAFF. The CDR3 DNA is TGTGCCAGTAGTATAGGAATGAACACTGAAGCTTTCTTT.

The J gene is TRBJ1-2, the V gene TRBV13; possible D gene TRBD1, 6 bases. In germline, CDR1 is PRHDT, CDR2 FYEKMQ (reference sequence). V lost 0 bases, J lost 2 bases, and 13 bases lay in between. There are 16 residues in the CDR3. The CDR3 loop reads CASSLGTGNGNYGYTF. The CDR3 DNA reads TGTGCCAGCAGCTTAGGGACAGGCAACGGGAACTATGGCTACACCTTC.

V and J are TRBV27 and TRBJ2-7; 7 bases are shared with TRBD1. The CDR3 runs 15 residues. Germline V lookup: CDR1 MNHEY, CDR2 SMNVEV (reference sequence). V trimming: 6 bases; J trimming: 5 bases; junction bases outside the gene matches: 13. CDR3 sequence reads: CASSRPGQRRDEQYF. The CDR3 coding sequence is TGTGCCAGCAGCAGGCCGGGACAGCGGCGGGACGAGCAGTACTTC.

The CDR3 bases are TGTGCCAGTGCACTAGCGGGGAACAATGAGCAGTTCTTC. Amino acid sequence: CASALAGNNEQFF. The chain couples TRBV19 to TRBJ2-1; 10 bases agree with TRBD2. Unmatched junction bases numbered 3, after V lost 8 bases and J lost 5 bases. The CDR3 covers 13 residues. The germline V gene has CDR1 LNHDA and CDR2 SQIVND (reference sequence). The complete variable domain, with remaining parts taken from reference TRBV19 and TRBJ2-1, reads DGGITQSPKYLFRKEGQNVTLSCEQNLNHDAMYWYRQDPGQGLRLIYYSQIVNDFQKGDIAEGYSVSREKKESFPLTVTSAQKNPTAFYLCASALAGNNEQFFGPGTRLTVL.

This clone was seen only once. The chain's CDR3 is CASRDGGGGETQYF. In nucleotides, the CDR3 is TGTGCCAGTAGGGACGGAGGAGGTGGGGAGACCCAGTACTTC. This chain connects TRBV19 to TRBJ2-5; TRBD2 might be the D (5 bases). In germline, CDR1 is LNHDA, CDR2 SQIVND (reference sequence). This CDR3 contains 14 residues. Trimming cost V 6 bases and J 5 bases, with 16 bases left between them.

This clone was observed a single time. This rearrangement joins TRBV12-5 to TRBJ2-7, with a tentative D call TRBD1 (6 bases). Between the trimmed V and J ends, which lost 0 bases and 3 bases, there was a span of 24 bases. The CDR3 spans 19 residues. CDR1 is LGHNT, CDR2 FRNRAP, per germline. CDR3 sequence: CASGLVRWGQGALGYEQYF. The CDR3 region has the DNA TGTGCTAGTGGTTTGGTACGGTGGGGACAAGGGGCACTCGGCTACGAGCAGTACTTC.